Listed below are T cell receptor beta chains from one sample, sequenced in a study of Ad26.COV2.S vaccination and SARS-CoV-2 variants. TCRdb's table, derived via immunoSEQ multiplex PCR, lists solely in-frame clones and lacks some. This repertoire shows roughly 450,000 clones, around nine tenths found once; its top ten account for 9% to 15%. This sample comprised peripheral blood, obtained in a trial of Ad26.COV2.S vaccine versus placebo. These TCRs come from a person aged 18-65 years who received the Ad26.COV2.S COVID-19 vaccine or a placebo. Both conserved end residues are part of each CDR3. Fields, in order: CDR3 DNA, CDR3 protein, J gene, clone size, V gene, D gene. D genes are given only for firm matches. The size of a clone is reported for some rows only, either as once, few or many, or as a class for expanded clones.

DNA: TGCAGCGTGGGGGATCAGTATTTT
CDR3: CSVGDQYF
J: TRBJ2-3
size: .
V: TRBV29-1
D: .

DNA: TGTGCCAGCAGCTTGACCACAGGAGCCTATGGCTACACCTTC
CDR3: CASSLTTGAYGYTF
J: TRBJ1-2
size: .
V: TRBV5-4
D: .

DNA: TGTGCCACCCAGGGGGGGGTGTTGGATTCACCCCTCCACTTT
CDR3: CATQGGVLDSPLHF
J: TRBJ1-6
size: .
V: TRBV7-9
D: TRBD1

DNA: TGTGCCAGCAGTTCGTTCATTGCAACTAATGAAAAACTGTTTTTT
CDR3: CASSSFIATNEKLFF
J: TRBJ1-4
size: .
V: TRBV6-2/TRBV6-3
D: .

DNA: TGCAGTGCTAGTGGGCTAGCGGGCTGGGTGTCTCACTACGAGCAGTACTTC
CDR3: CSASGLAGWVSHYEQYF
J: TRBJ2-7
size: .
V: TRBV20-1
D: TRBD2

DNA: TGCGCCAGCAGCGCGAGACTAGCGGGAGGGCCCGAGACCCAGTACTTC
CDR3: CASSARLAGGPETQYF
J: TRBJ2-5
size: .
V: TRBV5-1
D: TRBD2

DNA: TGTGCCAGCAGCTCGTCGAAAGCGGGAGGCTCCTACAATGAGCAGTTCTTC
CDR3: CASSSSKAGGSYNEQFF
J: TRBJ2-1
size: .
V: TRBV5-4
D: TRBD2

DNA: TGTGCCAGCAGTTCGCCGGGACTAGTCCCACCAGGTGAGCAGTTCTTC
CDR3: CASSSPGLVPPGEQFF
J: TRBJ2-1
size: .
V: TRBV28
D: TRBD2

DNA: TGCGCCAGCAGCCAAGGACAGGGTTCTAATGAAAAACTGTTTTTT
CDR3: CASSQGQGSNEKLFF
J: TRBJ1-4
size: .
V: TRBV4-3
D: TRBD1

DNA: TGTGCCAGCAGCTTGGTTGTTGGTGGGCAGCAAGAGACCCAGTACTTC
CDR3: CASSLVVGGQQETQYF
J: TRBJ2-5
size: .
V: TRBV5-7
D: .

DNA: TGTGCCAGCAGGGGCTCCCTAATGGAAGTGGGCAAGAACACCGGGGAGCTGTTTTTT
CDR3: CASRGSLMEVGKNTGELFF
J: TRBJ2-2
size: few
V: TRBV27
D: .

DNA: TGTGCCAGCAGTGCATACACCGGGGAGCTGTTTTTT
CDR3: CASSAYTGELFF
J: TRBJ2-2
size: .
V: TRBV12-3/TRBV12-4
D: .

DNA: TGTGCCAGCAGTCGTCCCGGTACCGGGGAGCTGTTTTTT
CDR3: CASSRPGTGELFF
J: TRBJ2-2
size: .
V: TRBV6-5
D: .

DNA: TGTGCCAGCAGCCGGGGGGCGAACACTGAAGCTTTCTTT
CDR3: CASSRGANTEAFF
J: TRBJ1-1
size: .
V: TRBV5-4
D: .

DNA: TGTGCCAGCAGTTCCCCGGGACAGGGGGCTGAAAAACTGTTTTTT
CDR3: CASSSPGQGAEKLFF
J: TRBJ1-4
size: once
V: TRBV27
D: TRBD1

DNA: TGTGCCAGCAGCTTAGACGCAGGGCCAGGACTTAACTATGGCTACACCTTC
CDR3: CASSLDAGPGLNYGYTF
J: TRBJ1-2
size: once
V: TRBV7-9
D: .

DNA: TGTGCCAGCAGTCTCTCCGGGACAGGGACGAGGAAACTGTTTTTT
CDR3: CASSLSGTGTRKLFF
J: TRBJ1-4
size: .
V: TRBV28
D: TRBD1

DNA: TGTGCCAGCAGCGCTAGCGGGGGGAGCTCCTACAATGAGCAGTTCTTC
CDR3: CASSASGGSSYNEQFF
J: TRBJ2-1
size: once
V: TRBV5-4
D: TRBD2

DNA: TGTGCCAGCAGTCCAAAAGGGGGAAGCTCCTATAATTCACCCCTCCACTTT
CDR3: CASSPKGGSSYNSPLHF
J: TRBJ1-6
size: .
V: TRBV6-6
D: .

DNA: TGTGCCAGTAGTGCAGGATCCCTCCCTGAGCAGTTCTTC
CDR3: CASSAGSLPEQFF
J: TRBJ2-1
size: once
V: TRBV19
D: .

DNA: TGCAGTGCTAGTTGGCTAGCGGGAGGCACAGATACGCAGTATTTT
CDR3: CSASWLAGGTDTQYF
J: TRBJ2-3
size: .
V: TRBV20-1
D: TRBD2

DNA: TGTGCCAGCAGTTTGGGGGTAGGGGCAGCCCTAGATGAGCAGTTCTTC
CDR3: CASSLGVGAALDEQFF
J: TRBJ2-1
size: .
V: TRBV28
D: .

DNA: TGTGCCTGGGGAAAAGGTCGGGGCTACACCTTC
CDR3: CAWGKGRGYTF
J: TRBJ1-2
size: .
V: TRBV30
D: .

DNA: TGTGCCAGCAGCTTCCAGGGGTGGGCATTGTACAATGAGCAGTTCTTC
CDR3: CASSFQGWALYNEQFF
J: TRBJ2-1
size: .
V: TRBV7-3
D: .

DNA: TGTGGTGGTGAACTGAGGTCCGGGACAGCCTCCGAGCAGTACTTC
CDR3: CGGELRSGTASEQYF
J: TRBJ2-7
size: few
V: TRBV28
D: TRBD1